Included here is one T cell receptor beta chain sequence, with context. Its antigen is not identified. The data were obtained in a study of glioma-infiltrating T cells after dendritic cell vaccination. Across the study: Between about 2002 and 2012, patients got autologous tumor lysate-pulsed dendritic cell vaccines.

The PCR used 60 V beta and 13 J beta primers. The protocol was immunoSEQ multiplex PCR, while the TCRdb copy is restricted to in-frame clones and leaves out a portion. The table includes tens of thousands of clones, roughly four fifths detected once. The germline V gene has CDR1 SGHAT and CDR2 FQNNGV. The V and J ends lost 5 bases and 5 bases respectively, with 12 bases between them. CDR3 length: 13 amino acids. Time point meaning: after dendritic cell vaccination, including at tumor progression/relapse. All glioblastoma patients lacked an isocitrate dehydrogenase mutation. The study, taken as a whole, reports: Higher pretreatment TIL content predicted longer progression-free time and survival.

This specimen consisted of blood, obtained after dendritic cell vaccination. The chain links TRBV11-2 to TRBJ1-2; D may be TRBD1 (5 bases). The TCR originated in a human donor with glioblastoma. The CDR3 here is CASSGLGGYGYTF. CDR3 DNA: TGTGCCAGCAGCGGATTGGGGGGATATGGCTACACCTTC. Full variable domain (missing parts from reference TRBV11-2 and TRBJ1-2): EAGVAQSPRYKIIEKRQSVAFWCNPISGHATLYWYQQILGQGPKLLIQFQNNGVVDDSQLPKDRFSAERLKGVDSTLKIQPAKLEDSAVYLCASSGLGGYGYTFGSGTRLTVV.